Described below is a single T cell receptor beta chain sequence and its context. Its antigen is not identified. The protocol was immunoSEQ multiplex PCR, while the TCRdb copy is restricted to in-frame clones and leaves out a portion. Of about 89,000 clones listed, more than 70% are singletons. V shed 8 bases and J shed 1 base, with 18 bases lying between them. This CDR3 comprises 15 residues. Germline-derived CDR1 and CDR2 are MNHEY and SVGAGI. The data were obtained in a study of OX40 agonist ivuxolimab in advanced cancers. At the level of the study: The study reported partial responses in three patients: one hepatocellular carcinoma, two cutaneous melanoma. Study conclusions and caveats: Within 6 weeks, CD4+ and CD8+ blood T cells expanded clonally at 0.1 to 3.0 mg/kg.

The TCR comes from an adult with an advanced solid tumor such as melanoma, head and neck, liver or kidney cancer. The source material was CD4+ or CD8+ T cells sorted from blood, sampled in a trial of the OX40 agonist ivuxolimab. J is TRBJ2-7 and V is TRBV6-5; a possible D gene is TRBD1 (6 bases). In DNA form, the CDR3 reads TGTGCCAGCCGGGTTTTAGGCAGGGGTTCCTACGAGCAGTACTTC. Its protein is CASRVLGRGSYEQYF.